The 17 T cell receptor beta chains below all came from one sample that was sequenced in a study of blood T cell repertoires in COVID-19. Libraries were prepared by immunoSEQ multiplex PCR; TCRdb keeps only in-frame clonotypes and omits some of them. This table has approximately 300,000 clones, 70% to 90% appearing once. Sequencing was done on a sample of PBMCs or T cells enriched from blood (not recorded which). All receptors derive from a young woman who had recovered from COVID-19.

This clone was observed a handful of times. The J gene is TRBJ1-2, the V gene TRBV3-1 (or the pseudogene TRBV3-2), with 7 bases lining up with TRBD1. The CDR3 covers 16 residues. V gave up 0 bases and J gave up 4 bases; unmatched junction bases: 8. The germline gives CDR1 LGHDT, CDR2 YNNKEL (reference sequence). This chain's CDR3 is CASSQDRTGRLYGYTF. CDR3 nucleotides: TGTGCCAGCAGCCAAGATCGGACAGGCCGACTCTATGGCTACACCTTC.

This chain uses TRBV11-2 with TRBJ1-3; D gene ambiguous. V was cut by 0 bases and J by 4 bases, with 7 bases left in between. CDR3 length: 14 residues. Germline CDR1 SGHAT, CDR2 FQNNGV. CDR3 amino acids: CASSLDTFGNTIYF. The CDR3 bases are TGTGCCAGCAGCTTAGACACATTCGGAAACACCATATATTTT.

The genes are TRBV3-1 (or the pseudogene TRBV3-2) and TRBJ1-1, with D possibly being TRBD1 (5 bases). In germline, CDR1 is LGHDT, CDR2 YNNKEL (reference sequence). V lost 1 base and J 3 bases, leaving 9 bases between the germline ends. The CDR3 runs to 14 residues. CDR3 residues: CASSQVWGDTEAFF. The CDR3 coding sequence is TGTGCCAGCAGCCAAGTCTGGGGCGACACTGAAGCTTTCTTT.

V usage is TRBV9 and J usage is TRBJ2-5, with a possible D match to TRBD2 (5 bases). The CDR3 is 17 residues long. V lost 0 bases and J 1 base, leaving 16 bases between the germline ends. The germline V gene has CDR1 SGDLS and CDR2 YYNGEE. The CDR3 loop reads CASSVGATNGGQETQYF. In DNA form, the CDR3 reads TGTGCCAGCAGCGTAGGGGCGACGAACGGAGGCCAAGAGACCCAGTACTTC.

The CDR3 is CASSVEGAGTGELFF. The CDR3 region has the DNA TGTGCCAGCAGCGTAGAGGGGGCGGGAACCGGGGAGCTGTTTTTT. The V call is TRBV9, the J call TRBJ2-2; possibly TRBD1 for D (7 bases). Trimming cost V 0 bases and J 5 bases, with 11 bases left between them. This CDR3 comprises 15 residues. Germline CDR1 reads SGDLS; CDR2 reads YYNGEE.

The J gene is TRBJ2-7, the V gene TRBV4-2; D is possibly TRBD1 (6 bases). Germline CDR1 is LGHNA and CDR2 is YNFKEQ. V was trimmed by 0 bases and J by 2 bases, leaving 14 bases between them. This CDR3 has 16 amino acids. CDR3 sequence (DNA): TGTGCCAGCAGCCAAGATAGAAGGACAGTCCCCTACGAGCAGTACTTC. It codes for CASSQDRRTVPYEQYF.

The rearrangement joins TRBV6-5 to TRBJ2-1, with a weak D call TRBD2 (6 bases). CDR3 size: 15 residues. V was clipped by 6 bases and J by 0 bases, with 12 bases between them. The germline gives CDR1 MNHEY, CDR2 SVGAGI. CDR3 region: CASSFVTSSYNEQFF. The CDR3 DNA follows: TGTGCCAGCAGCTTCGTGACTAGCTCCTACAATGAGCAGTTCTTC.

This rearrangement joins TRBV13 to TRBJ1-1, with D possibly being TRBD1 (6 bases). The CDR3 sequence is 14 residues long. Germline V gene sequence: CDR1 PRHDT, CDR2 FYEKMQ (reference sequence). With 1 base removed from V and 10 bases from J, the gap between germline ends came to 16 bases. Here the CDR3 reads CASSLDYSLGGAFF. In nucleotides, the CDR3 is TGTGCCAGCAGCTTAGATTACAGTCTAGGGGGAGCTTTCTTT. Based on the CDR3 plus reference TRBV13 and TRBJ1-1, the full variable domain is AAGVIQSPRHLIKEKRETATLKCYPIPRHDTVYWYQQGPGQDPQFLISFYEKMQSDKGSIPDRFSAQQFSDYHSELNMSSLELGDSALYFCASSLDYSLGGAFFGQGTRLTVV.

The chain joins TRBV5-1 to TRBJ2-1, with 8 bases fitting TRBD2. The CDR3 is 14 amino acids. The germline CDR1 and CDR2 sequences are SGHRS and YFSETQ. V gave up 3 bases and J gave up 5 bases; unmatched junction bases: 4. The CDR3 DNA follows: TGCGCCAGCAGCTCGGTAGCGGGGCACAATGAGCAGTTCTTC. Amino acids: CASSSVAGHNEQFF.

The rearrangement links TRBV30 to TRBJ1-3; D not certain. Germline V CDR1 and CDR2: GTSNPN, SVGIG (reference sequence). This CDR3 is built from 14 residues. Trimming cost V 3 bases and J 0 bases, with 9 bases left between them. Written as DNA, the CDR3 is TGTGCCTGGAGAACAGAGATCTCTGGAAACACCATATATTTT. It codes for CAWRTEISGNTIYF. Full variable domain (remainder filled in from reference TRBV30 and TRBJ1-3): SQTIHQWPATLVQPVGSPLSLECTVEGTSNPNLYWYRQAAGRGLQLLFYSVGIGQISSEVPQNLSASRPQDRQFILSSKKLLLSDSGFYLCAWRTEISGNTIYFGEGSWLTVV.

J is TRBJ2-3 and V is TRBV10-3; the match to TRBD2 covers 9 bases. Trimming at V came to 9 bases and at J to 5 bases, leaving 9 bases not matched to a gene. The CDR3 is 14 amino acids. In germline, CDR1 is ENHRY, CDR2 SYGVKD. The DNA of the CDR3 is TGTGCCATGGGGTTAGCGGGGGAGGAAGATACGCAGTATTTT. It codes for CAMGLAGEEDTQYF.

This clone was detected only a few times. The chain combines TRBV28 with TRBJ1-4; TRBD1 agrees at 7 bases. Germline loops: CDR1 MDHEN, CDR2 SYDVKM. V shed 5 bases, J shed 11 bases, and the junction held 14 bases outside the gene matches. The CDR3 sequence is 15 residues long. This CDR3 is CASSPRDSQLGKLFF. CDR3 nucleotide sequence: TGTGCCAGCAGTCCCCGGGACAGCCAACTGGGGAAACTGTTTTTT.

This clone was seen only once. This chain uses TRBV10-3 with TRBJ2-1; TRBD1 matches 11 bases. Trimming removed 6 bases from V and 7 bases from J; junction bases left unmatched: 8. Germline CDR1 is ENHRY and CDR2 is SYGVKD. The CDR3 extends over 15 amino acids. DNA for the CDR3: TGTGCCATCAGCTTTGGACAGGGGGCGCGGAATGAGCAGTTCTTC. Protein product: CAISFGQGARNEQFF.

The rearrangement joins TRBV5-1 to TRBJ1-5; 7 nucleotides agree with TRBD1. The trim removed 0 bases at V and 4 bases at J, leaving 4 bases unmatched. This CDR3 spans 15 amino acids. The germline V gene encodes CDR1 SGHRS and CDR2 YFSETQ. The CDR3, as DNA: TGCGCCAGCAGCTTGGATACAGGGGAGAATCAGCCCCAGCATTTT. Translation: CASSLDTGENQPQHF. Variable domain in full (rest from reference TRBV5-1 and TRBJ1-5): KAGVTQTPRYLIKTRGQQVTLSCSPISGHRSVSWYQQTPGQGLQFLFEYFSETQRNKGNFPGRFSGRQFSNSRSEMNVSTLELGDSALYLCASSLDTGENQPQHFGDGTRLSIL.

This sequence joins TRBV9 and TRBJ1-4; D gene ambiguous. V was trimmed by 3 bases and J by 11 bases, leaving 17 bases between them. CDR3 length equals 14 residues. Per germline, CDR1 SGDLS and CDR2 YYNGEE. CDR3 bases: TGTGCCAGCAGCGCCGACTATGCATCAGTGAAACTGTTTTTT. The encoded protein is CASSADYASVKLFF. The full variable domain, in which reference TRBV9 and TRBJ1-4 provide the parts outside the CDR3, is DSGVTQTPKHLITATGQRVTLRCSPRSGDLSVYWYQQSLDQGLQFLIQYYNGEERAKGNILERFSAQQFPDLHSELNLSSLELGDSALYFCASSADYASVKLFFGSGTQLSVL.

The rearrangement links TRBV15 to TRBJ2-6; no clear D. With 5 bases removed from V and 4 bases from J, the gap between germline ends came to 9 bases. Looked up from germline, CDR1 is LNHNV and CDR2 is YYDKDF (reference sequence). The CDR3 spans 14 residues. The CDR3 here is CATSVRFGANVLTF. CDR3 nucleotide sequence: TGTGCCACCAGCGTGAGATTCGGGGCCAACGTCCTGACTTTC.

V gene TRBV5-1 combines with J gene TRBJ2-1; 7 positions match TRBD1. The CDR3 totals 16 residues. V was pared by 1 base and J by 7 bases, with 11 bases of the junction left unmatched. In germline, CDR1 is SGHRS, CDR2 YFSETQ. The CDR3 nucleotides are TGCGCCAGCAGCTTGAGGTCAGGGGGTATAGGGAATGAGCAGTTCTTC. Translating gives CASSLRSGGIGNEQFF.